This T cell receptor (beta chain) comes out of a study of T cell responses to AZD1222 COVID-19 vaccine. Overall study findings and caveats: Close to half of all spike-specific TCRs reportedly target regions of the variants that are unmutated. The number of AZD1222 recipients seropositive at baseline was only five to seven.

For this clone: The target antigen is unknown.

Germline CDR1 and CDR2: LGHNA and YSLEER. The CDR3 runs to 14 residues. V gave up 4 bases and J gave up 7 bases, with 16 bases separating them. TCRdb's table, derived via immunoSEQ multiplex PCR, lists solely in-frame clones and lacks some. The table includes about 130,000 clones, around 84% detected once. Sequenced here: peripheral blood, sampled on day 0 of AZD1222 vaccination. The chain recombines TRBV4-3 with TRBJ1-2; possible D gene TRBD1, 5 bases. This clonotype originated in an adult in good health. DNA of the CDR3: TGCGCCAGCAGCCCGACTAAGGGGTTTGGTGGCTACACCTTC. Translation: CASSPTKGFGGYTF.